The T cell receptor beta chain described here comes from a study of shared clonotypes between healthy human individuals. Study context: For every donor, three CD4 naive, three CD4 memory, two CD8 naive and one CD8 memory plates were used.

The CDR3 totals 10 residues. V dropped 10 bases and J dropped 1 base, with 2 bases sitting between them. Every donor, a Caucasian adult, lived in Nashville, Tennessee. Study-level points and caveats: A few donors showed sharing of approximately 4.7% of naive CD4 clonotypes.

Every immunoSEQ plate was one replicate of a subset's evenly spread DNA. The repertoire was sequenced with immunoSEQ multiplex PCR; TCRdb's copy has only in-frame clones and lacks some. Of a few hundred thousand clones listed, 60% to 80% were seen once; the top ten hold 11%. On this clone itself: Antigen specificity is unknown.

This receptor was taken from a man aged 30 to 45 in good health. The chain uses TRBV5-3 and TRBJ2-2; D gene uncertain. TRBV5-3 is an ORF, with its function uncertain. The sample was memory CD4+ T cells sorted from blood. As to subset: CD45RA-negative fraction. The DNA for the CDR3 is TGTGCCGTGAACACCGGGGAGCTGTTTTTT. Amino acids: CAVNTGELFF.